These 27 T cell receptor beta chains came from one sample sequenced in a study of identical twins. TCRdb re-called the 5' RACE reads with MiXCR, one entry per CDR3 protein. The table lists roughly 1,500,000 distinct CDR3 sequences, around 33% of them singletons. Sequenced material: cord blood. The receptors here all came from a newborn girl in good health.

With respect to this clonotype: One end of the junction fails to match germline, which may point to a read error. The V call is TRBV2, the J call TRBJ2-3; 9 bases are shared with TRBD2. The germline CDR1 and CDR2 sequences are SNHLY and FYNNEI. The length of the CDR3 is 15 residues. The CDR3 DNA reads as TGTGTCAGCAGTGACCTAGCGGGGAACACAGATACGCAGTATTTT. Its translation is CVSSDLAGNTDTQYF.

As regards this clonotype: A much larger clone differs by one base, so this may be a read error. The rearrangement links TRBV27 to TRBJ2-5, with no clear D. The germline V gene has CDR1 MNHEY and CDR2 SMNVEV (reference sequence). Trimming stripped 3 bases from V and 11 bases from J, with 10 bases between. The CDR3 has 11 amino acids. For the CDR3, the DNA is TGTGCCAGCAGTTTCTTCAATGAGCAGTACTTC. Encoded protein: CASSFFNEQYF.

Regarding this clonotype: At one boundary the junction diverges from the germline segment, which might be a read error. The chain is built from TRBV6-5 and TRBJ2-1; 9 nucleotides agree with TRBD1. The CDR3 totals 18 residues. Germline loops: CDR1 MNHEY, CDR2 SVGAGI. CDR3 DNA sequence: TGTGCCAGCAGTTATATCCCTCGTGGGACAGGGTCGTACAATGAGCGGTTCTTC. It translates to CASSYIPRGTGSYNERFF.

The chain is built from TRBV21-1 and TRBJ2-5; whether TRBD2, the table's D call, matches the DNA was not checked. TRBV21-1 is a pseudogene locus. The CDR3 loop spans 15 amino acids. The CDR3 bases are TGTGCCAGCAGCCCTAGCGGGAGGCTCCAAGAGACCCAGTACTTC. It is translated as CASSPSGRLQETQYF.

The gene calls are TRBV27 and TRBJ2-7, with TRBD1 identical over 9 bases. In germline, CDR1 is MNHEY, CDR2 SMNVEV (reference sequence). The length of the CDR3 is 14 residues. The junction had 6 bases not matched to a gene; V was cut back by 4 bases and J by 5 bases. In DNA, the CDR3 is TGTGCCAGCAGTTGGGACAGGGAGGTCAACGAGCAGTACTTC. This gives the protein CASSWDREVNEQYF.

The chain has TRBV25-1 and TRBJ1-1; no reliable D call. This CDR3 contains 14 residues. Germline V gene lookup returns CDR1 MGHDK and CDR2 SYGVNS. The germline V and J ends were trimmed by 2 bases and 2 bases, with 9 bases remaining between them. As DNA, the CDR3 is TGTGCCAGCAGTGAAATCGGCAGAAACACTGAAGCTTTCTTT. Its translation: CASSEIGRNTEAFF. Looking up the rest from reference TRBV25-1 and TRBJ1-1 gives the full variable domain: EADIYQTPRYLVIGTGKKITLECSQTMGHDKMYWYQQDPGMELHLIHYSYGVNSTEKGDLSSESTVSRIRTEHFPLTLESARPSHTSQYLCASSEIGRNTEAFFGQGTRLTVV.

The V gene is TRBV25-1, the J gene TRBJ1-4, with unresolved D. Germline V gene sequence: CDR1 MGHDK, CDR2 SYGVNS. The CDR3 is 15 residues long. V dropped 2 bases and J dropped 8 bases, with 15 bases sitting between them. Here the CDR3 DNA reads TGTGCCAGCAGTGAAACCCTCTTGGAGCGGGAAAAACTGTTTTTT. Its translation: CASSETLLEREKLFF.

V is TRBV20-1 and J is TRBJ2-4, with a tentative D call TRBD2 (5 bases). Per the germline V gene, CDR1 is DFQATT and CDR2 is SNEGSKA (reference sequence). Between the trimmed V and J ends, which lost 0 bases and 0 bases, there was a span of 18 bases. The CDR3 covers 18 residues. The CDR3 protein is CSARDRTASTLAKNIQYF. The CDR3 region has the DNA TGCAGTGCTAGAGATCGAACCGCTAGCACACTAGCCAAAAACATTCAGTACTTC.

The CDR3 DNA is TGTGCCAGCAGTTTAAGGATTAGCTATGGCTACACCTTC. Its protein is CASSLRISYGYTF. The chain uses TRBV27 and TRBJ1-2; no clear D gene. Looked up from germline, CDR1 is MNHEY and CDR2 is SMNVEV (reference sequence). The CDR3 has 13 residues. V was clipped by 2 bases and J by 4 bases, with 8 bases between them.

The rearrangement uses TRBV20-1 and TRBJ2-5; 10 bases agree with TRBD1. The DNA matches TRBJ2-1 better at its end, which makes the J call doubtful. There are 15 residues in the CDR3. Germline V gives CDR1 DFQATT, CDR2 SNEGSKA (reference sequence). DNA of the CDR3: TGCAGTGCTAGTCCCCGGACAGGGGGACAAGAGACCCAGTTCTTC. It translates to CSASPRTGGQETQFF.

The chain combines TRBV7-2 with TRBJ2-5; TRBD2 matches 8 bases. Matching the DNA end better, TRBJ2-7 makes the J call doubtful. Looked up from germline, CDR1 is SGHTA and CDR2 is FQGNSA. This CDR3 is 14 amino acids long. CDR3 nucleotide sequence: TGTGCCAGCAGCTTAGCAAGGACTAGCTCCGAGCAGTACTTC. Amino acids: CASSLARTSSEQYF.

The rearrangement uses TRBV5-1 and TRBJ2-5, with 11 positions matching TRBD2. CDR3 length: 18 amino acids. Germline CDR1 SGHRS, CDR2 YFSETQ. Trimming at V came to 2 bases and at J to 5 bases, leaving 14 bases not matched to a gene. The CDR3 loop reads CASSFPVLAGVYWETQYF. As DNA, the CDR3 is TGCGCCAGCAGCTTTCCTGTACTAGCGGGAGTCTATTGGGAGACCCAGTACTTC. The whole variable domain, filled in from reference TRBV5-1 and TRBJ2-5, reads KAGVTQTPRYLIKTRGQQVTLSCSPISGHRSVSWYQQTPGQGLQFLFEYFSETQRNKGNFPGRFSGRQFSNSRSEMNVSTLELGDSALYLCASSFPVLAGVYWETQYFGPGTRLLVL.

The chain recombines TRBV27 with TRBJ1-5, with a tentative D call TRBD1 (6 bases). The CDR3 is made up of 15 amino acids. V was trimmed by 6 bases and J by 1 base, leaving 13 bases between them. Germline V CDR1 and CDR2: MNHEY, SMNVEV (reference sequence). CDR3 nucleotide sequence: TGTGCCAGCAGACCGGGGGCTAGAAGCAATCAGCCCCAGCATTTT. It translates to CASRPGARSNQPQHF.

This clonotype showed up just a few times. This CDR3 is CASSGGATSNQPQHF. The CDR3 DNA sequence: TGTGCCAGCAGTGGGGGAGCTACGAGCAATCAGCCCCAGCATTTT. The chain combines TRBV6-1 with TRBJ1-5; no clear D. The CDR3 sequence is 15 residues long. Per the germline V gene, CDR1 is MNHNS and CDR2 is SASEGT. V was shortened by 4 bases and J by 1 base, with 11 bases between the two germline ends.

The CDR3 here is CASSETPSRGNEQFF. For the CDR3, the DNA is TGTGCCAGCAGTGAAACTCCCTCAAGGGGGAATGAGCAGTTCTTC. V usage is TRBV2 and J usage is TRBJ2-1; the D gene is possibly TRBD1 (6 bases). Germline V gene lookup returns CDR1 SNHLY and CDR2 FYNNEI. The CDR3 runs 15 residues. V shed 2 bases and J shed 7 bases, with 15 bases lying between them.

This clonotype has a count of ten or more. The chain recombines TRBV6-5 with TRBJ2-7, with D possibly matching TRBD2 (5 bases). Trimming took off 0 bases at V and 4 bases at J, with 10 bases between the two ends. CDR3 length equals 14 residues. From germline, CDR1 is MNHEY and CDR2 SVGAGI. The CDR3 DNA sequence: TGTGCCAGCAGTTACTCGGGTAGCGTATACGAGCAGTACTTC. The encoded protein is CASSYSGSVYEQYF.

The chain's CDR3 is CASSDPGPQETQYF. The CDR3 coding sequence is TGTGCCAGCAGTGATCCGGGGCCTCAAGAGACCCAGTACTTC. V gene TRBV28 combines with J gene TRBJ2-5, with D perhaps assigned TRBD1 or TRBD2 (5 bases each). With 5 bases removed from V and 2 bases from J, the gap between germline ends came to 12 bases. CDR1 is MDHEN, CDR2 SYDVKM, per germline. The CDR3 totals 14 residues.

This clonotype has more than one count but fewer than ten. The chain uses TRBV24-1 and TRBJ2-7, with D perhaps matching TRBD1 (6 bases). Deletions cut 1 base from V and 3 bases from J, with 12 bases between. Germline V gene sequence: CDR1 KGHDR, CDR2 SFDVKD. The CDR3 covers 15 residues. The CDR3 region has the DNA TGTGCCACCAGTGATTTTAGTACAGGGAACTACGAGCAGTACTTC. This gives the protein CATSDFSTGNYEQYF.

The J gene is TRBJ1-2, the V gene TRBV15; D is unresolved. The germline V gene has CDR1 LNHNV and CDR2 YYDKDF (reference sequence). CDR3 length equals 13 residues. V dropped 0 bases and J dropped 4 bases, with 6 bases sitting between them. The chain's CDR3 is CATSRDLFYGYTF. CDR3 bases: TGTGCCACCAGCAGAGATTTGTTCTATGGCTACACCTTC.

About this clonotype: One end of the junction varies from germline; a read error may be responsible. V and J are TRBV10-3 and TRBJ2-1, with unresolved D. The CDR3 totals 14 residues. The germline V gene has CDR1 ENHRY and CDR2 SYGVKD. Here the CDR3 reads CAIKSGVLGNEQFF. CDR3 coding DNA: TGCGCCATCAAGAGTGGGGTCTTGGGAAATGAGCAGTTCTTC.

This clonotype was counted ten times or more. V usage is TRBV7-9 and J usage is TRBJ2-3; the D gene is possibly TRBD1 (6 bases). V was clipped by 4 bases and J by 3 bases, with 11 bases between them. The CDR3 totals 14 residues. Germline CDR1 is SEHNR and CDR2 is FQNEAQ (reference sequence). The CDR3 region is CASSSGTRTDTQYF. CDR3 bases: TGTGCCAGCAGCTCAGGGACACGGACAGATACGCAGTATTTT.

This sequence joins TRBV29-1 and TRBJ2-2, with 9 nucleotides matching TRBD1. The CDR3 sequence is 14 residues long. V lost 7 bases to trimming and J lost 7 bases; unmatched junction nucleotides: 10. The germline CDR1 and CDR2 sequences are SQVTM and ANQGSEA. CDR3 DNA sequence: TGCAGCGGATACAGGGGGCTGGACAACGGGGAGCTGTTTTTT. Its translation: CSGYRGLDNGELFF.

This clonotype showed up just a few times. The V gene is TRBV14, the J gene TRBJ2-3; perhaps TRBD2 as D (5 bases). The V gene's germline CDR1 is SGHDN and CDR2 FVKESK. With 1 base removed from V and 6 bases from J, the gap between germline ends came to 14 bases. CDR3 length: 15 residues. The CDR3 DNA follows: TGTGCCAGCAGCCAAGTTTCAGAGGGTGAGGATACGCAGTATTTT. Its translation: CASSQVSEGEDTQYF.

With regard to this clonotype: A much more abundant neighbour one base away suggests this may be a read error. The CDR3 reads CAGRAHQAKNIQYF. The CDR3 nucleotides are TGTGCCGGCAGGGCCCATCAAGCCAAAAACATTCAGTACTTC. J is TRBJ2-4 and V is TRBV28; D possibly corresponds to TRBD1 (5 bases). This CDR3 is built from 14 residues. Looked up from germline, CDR1 is MDHEN and CDR2 is SYDVKM.

This clonotype was seen many times. The chain links TRBV20-1 to TRBJ2-7; D uncertain. Germline V gene data show CDR1 as DFQATT and CDR2 as SNEGSKA (reference sequence). The CDR3 has 12 amino acids. V lost 0 bases and J lost 4, with 7 bases in between. CDR3 nucleotides: TGCAGTGCTAGAGAGACCAGTTACGAGCAGTACTTC. It translates to CSARETSYEQYF.

The chain uses TRBV3-1 and TRBJ1-1; TRBD1 agrees at 7 bases. This CDR3 has 14 amino acids. Germline values: CDR1 LGHDT, CDR2 YNNKEL (reference sequence). V was pared by 3 bases and J by 5 bases, with 6 bases of the junction left unmatched. The CDR3 region is CASSHKGGRTEAFF. The CDR3, as DNA: TGTGCCAGCAGCCATAAAGGGGGCAGGACTGAAGCTTTCTTT.

The chain couples TRBV19 to TRBJ2-3; TRBD2 matches at 11 bases. In germline, CDR1 is LNHDA, CDR2 SQIVND (reference sequence). CDR3 length: 18 residues. With V trimmed by 3 bases and J by 4 bases, 12 bases remained unmatched. DNA of the CDR3: TGTGCCAGTAGTATCCCTAGCGGGAGGACGCGACGTCCAGATACGCAGTATTTT. Amino acid sequence: CASSIPSGRTRRPDTQYF.